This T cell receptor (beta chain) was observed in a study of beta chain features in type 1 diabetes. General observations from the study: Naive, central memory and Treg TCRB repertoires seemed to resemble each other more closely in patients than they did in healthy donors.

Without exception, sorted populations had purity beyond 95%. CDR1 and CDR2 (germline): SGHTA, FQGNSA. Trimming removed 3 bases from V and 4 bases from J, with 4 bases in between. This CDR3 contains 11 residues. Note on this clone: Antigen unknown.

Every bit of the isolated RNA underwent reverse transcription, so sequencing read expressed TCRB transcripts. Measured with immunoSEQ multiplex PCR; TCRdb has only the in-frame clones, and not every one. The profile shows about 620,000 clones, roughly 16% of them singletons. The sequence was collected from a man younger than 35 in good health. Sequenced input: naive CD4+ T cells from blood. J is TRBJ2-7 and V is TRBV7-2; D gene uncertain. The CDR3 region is CASSLLYEQYF. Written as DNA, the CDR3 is TGTGCCAGCAGCTTGCTGTACGAGCAGTACTTC.